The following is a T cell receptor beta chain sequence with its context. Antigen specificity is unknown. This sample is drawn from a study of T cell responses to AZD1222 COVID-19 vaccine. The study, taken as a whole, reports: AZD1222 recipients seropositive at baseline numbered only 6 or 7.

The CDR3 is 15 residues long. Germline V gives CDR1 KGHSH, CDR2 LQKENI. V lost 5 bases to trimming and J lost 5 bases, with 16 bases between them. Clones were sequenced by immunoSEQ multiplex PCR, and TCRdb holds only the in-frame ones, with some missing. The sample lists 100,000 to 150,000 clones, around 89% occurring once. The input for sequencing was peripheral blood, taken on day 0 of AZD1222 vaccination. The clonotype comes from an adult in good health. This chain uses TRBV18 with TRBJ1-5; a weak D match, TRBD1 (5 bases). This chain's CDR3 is CASSSAGASDQPQHF. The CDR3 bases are TGTGCCAGCTCATCGGCCGGGGCCAGCGATCAGCCCCAGCATTTT.